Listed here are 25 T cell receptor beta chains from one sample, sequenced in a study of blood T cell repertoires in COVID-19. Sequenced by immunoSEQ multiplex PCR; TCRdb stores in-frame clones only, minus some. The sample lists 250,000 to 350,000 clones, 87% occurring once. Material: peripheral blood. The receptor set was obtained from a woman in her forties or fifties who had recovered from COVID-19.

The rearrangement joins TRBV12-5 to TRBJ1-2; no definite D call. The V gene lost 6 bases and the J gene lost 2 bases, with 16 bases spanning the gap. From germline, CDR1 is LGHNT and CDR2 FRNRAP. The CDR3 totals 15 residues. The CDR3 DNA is TGTGCTAGTGGATATGGAGCCCTGTGGAACTATGGCTACACCTTC. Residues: CASGYGALWNYGYTF.

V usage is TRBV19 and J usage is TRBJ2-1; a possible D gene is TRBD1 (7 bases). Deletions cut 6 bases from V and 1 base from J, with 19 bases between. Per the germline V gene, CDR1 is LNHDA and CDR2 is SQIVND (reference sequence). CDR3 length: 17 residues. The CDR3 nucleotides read TGTGCCAGTAGCCCTAGTCGCCCAGGGGGGTCCTACAATGAGCAGTTCTTC. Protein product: CASSPSRPGGSYNEQFF.

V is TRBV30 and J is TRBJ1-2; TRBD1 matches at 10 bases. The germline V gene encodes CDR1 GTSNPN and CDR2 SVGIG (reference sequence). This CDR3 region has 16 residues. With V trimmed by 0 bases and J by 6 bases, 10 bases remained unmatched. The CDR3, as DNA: TGTGCCTGGAGTGTTGAAATGGGACAGGGGAGGGATGGCTACACCTTC. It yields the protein CAWSVEMGQGRDGYTF.

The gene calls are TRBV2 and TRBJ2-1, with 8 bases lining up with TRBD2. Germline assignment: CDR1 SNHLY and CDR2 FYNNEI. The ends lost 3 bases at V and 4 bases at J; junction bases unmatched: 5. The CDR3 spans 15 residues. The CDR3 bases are TGTGCCAGCAGTGACGTCGCGGGGGGTTACAATGAGCAGTTCTTC. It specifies CASSDVAGGYNEQFF.

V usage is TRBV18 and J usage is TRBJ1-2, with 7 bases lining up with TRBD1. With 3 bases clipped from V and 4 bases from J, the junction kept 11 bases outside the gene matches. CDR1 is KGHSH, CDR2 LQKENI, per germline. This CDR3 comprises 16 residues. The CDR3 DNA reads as TGTGCCAGCTCACCCCAGAGCTCCCCAGGGGGCTATGGCTACACCTTC. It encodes CASSPQSSPGGYGYTF.

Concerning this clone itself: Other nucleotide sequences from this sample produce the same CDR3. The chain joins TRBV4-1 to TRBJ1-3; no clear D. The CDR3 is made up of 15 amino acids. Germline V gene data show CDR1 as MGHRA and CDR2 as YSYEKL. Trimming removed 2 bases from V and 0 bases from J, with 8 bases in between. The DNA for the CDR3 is TGCGCCAGCAGCCAATCACAGTTCTCTGGAAACACCATATATTTT. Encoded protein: CASSQSQFSGNTIYF.

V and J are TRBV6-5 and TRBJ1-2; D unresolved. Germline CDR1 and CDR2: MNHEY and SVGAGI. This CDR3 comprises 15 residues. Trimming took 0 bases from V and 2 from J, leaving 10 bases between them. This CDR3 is CASSYSKARNYGYTF. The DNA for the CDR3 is TGTGCCAGCAGTTACTCGAAAGCCCGCAACTATGGCTACACCTTC.

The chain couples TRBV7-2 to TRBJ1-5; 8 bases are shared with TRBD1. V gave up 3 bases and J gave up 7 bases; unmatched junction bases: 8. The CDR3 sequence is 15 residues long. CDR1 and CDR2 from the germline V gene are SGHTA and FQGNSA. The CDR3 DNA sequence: TGTGCCAGCAGCTTTTACTCGGACAGGGCGCAGCCCCAGCATTTT. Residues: CASSFYSDRAQPQHF.

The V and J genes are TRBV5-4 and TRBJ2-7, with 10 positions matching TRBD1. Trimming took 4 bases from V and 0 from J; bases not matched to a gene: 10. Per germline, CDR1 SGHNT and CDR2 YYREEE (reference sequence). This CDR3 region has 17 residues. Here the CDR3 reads CASSRDRGTPSSYEQYF. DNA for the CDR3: TGTGCCAGCAGCCGGGACAGGGGAACTCCTAGCTCCTACGAGCAGTACTTC.

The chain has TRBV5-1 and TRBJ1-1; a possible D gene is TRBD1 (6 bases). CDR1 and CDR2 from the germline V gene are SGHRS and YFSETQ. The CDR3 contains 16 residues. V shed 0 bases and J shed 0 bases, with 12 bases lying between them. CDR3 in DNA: TGCGCCAGCAGCTTGGCCCCGGGACATATGAACACTGAAGCTTTCTTT. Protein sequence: CASSLAPGHMNTEAFF.

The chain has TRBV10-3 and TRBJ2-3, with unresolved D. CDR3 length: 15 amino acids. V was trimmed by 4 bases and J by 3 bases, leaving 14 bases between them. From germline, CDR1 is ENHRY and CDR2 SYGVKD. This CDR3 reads CAISARGPPTDTQYF. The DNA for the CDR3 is TGTGCCATCAGTGCCCGCGGTCCCCCTACAGATACGCAGTATTTT.

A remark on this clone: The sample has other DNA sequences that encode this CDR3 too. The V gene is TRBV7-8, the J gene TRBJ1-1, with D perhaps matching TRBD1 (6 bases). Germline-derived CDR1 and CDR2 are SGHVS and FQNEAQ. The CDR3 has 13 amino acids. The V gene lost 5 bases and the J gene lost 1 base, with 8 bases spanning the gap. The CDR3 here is CASSTQGNTEAFF. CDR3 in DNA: TGTGCCAGCAGCACACAGGGGAACACTGAAGCTTTCTTT.

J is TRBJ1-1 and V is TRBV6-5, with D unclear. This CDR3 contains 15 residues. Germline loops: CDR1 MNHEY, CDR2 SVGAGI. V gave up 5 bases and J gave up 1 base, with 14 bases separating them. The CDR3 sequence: CASSKTLNGNTEAFF. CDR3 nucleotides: TGTGCCAGCAGTAAAACCCTGAACGGGAACACTGAAGCTTTCTTT.

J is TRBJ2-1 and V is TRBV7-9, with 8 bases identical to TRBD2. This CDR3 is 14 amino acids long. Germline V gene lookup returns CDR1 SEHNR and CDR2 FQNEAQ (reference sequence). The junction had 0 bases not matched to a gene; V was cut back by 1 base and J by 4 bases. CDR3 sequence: CASSLERGYNEQFF. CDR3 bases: TGTGCCAGCAGCTTAGAGCGGGGGTACAATGAGCAGTTCTTC.

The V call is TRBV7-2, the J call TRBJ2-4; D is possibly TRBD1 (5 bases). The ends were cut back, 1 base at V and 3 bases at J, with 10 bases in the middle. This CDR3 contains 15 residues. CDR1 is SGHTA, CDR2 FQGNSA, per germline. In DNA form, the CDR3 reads TGTGCCAGCAGCTTAGGGGGCCTAGGCAAAAACATTCAGTACTTC. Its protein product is CASSLGGLGKNIQYF.

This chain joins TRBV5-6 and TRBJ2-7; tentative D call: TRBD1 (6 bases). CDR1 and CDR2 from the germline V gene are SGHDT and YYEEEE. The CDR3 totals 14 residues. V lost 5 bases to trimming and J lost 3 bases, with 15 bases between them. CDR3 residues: CASRVRDKIYEQYF. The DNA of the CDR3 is TGTGCCAGCAGGGTCCGGGACAAAATCTACGAGCAGTACTTC.

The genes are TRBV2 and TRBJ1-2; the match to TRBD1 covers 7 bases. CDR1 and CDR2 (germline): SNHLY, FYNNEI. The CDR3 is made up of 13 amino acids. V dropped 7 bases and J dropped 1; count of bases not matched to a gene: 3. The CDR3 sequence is CASKTGLNYGYTF. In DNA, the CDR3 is TGTGCCAGCAAGACAGGGCTTAACTATGGCTACACCTTC.

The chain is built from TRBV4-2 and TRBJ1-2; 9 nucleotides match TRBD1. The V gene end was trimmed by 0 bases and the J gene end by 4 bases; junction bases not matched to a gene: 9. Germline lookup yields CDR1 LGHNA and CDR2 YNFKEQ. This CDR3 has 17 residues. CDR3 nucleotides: TGTGCCAGCAGCCAAGATGGGGGACAGGGAACCCTCTATGGCTACACCTTC. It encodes CASSQDGGQGTLYGYTF.

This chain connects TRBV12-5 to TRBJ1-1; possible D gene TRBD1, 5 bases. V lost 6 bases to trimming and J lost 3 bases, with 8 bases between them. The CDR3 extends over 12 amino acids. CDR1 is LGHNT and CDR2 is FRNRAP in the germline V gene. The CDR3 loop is CASGIGDTEAFF. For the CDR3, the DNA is TGTGCTAGTGGCATAGGGGACACTGAAGCTTTCTTT.

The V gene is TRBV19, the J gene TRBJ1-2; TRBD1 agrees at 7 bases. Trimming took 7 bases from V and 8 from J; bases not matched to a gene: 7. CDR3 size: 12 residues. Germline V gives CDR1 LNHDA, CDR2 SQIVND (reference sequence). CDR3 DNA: TGTGCCAGTACCGCAGGGGGTCGGGGCTACACCTTC. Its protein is CASTAGGRGYTF.

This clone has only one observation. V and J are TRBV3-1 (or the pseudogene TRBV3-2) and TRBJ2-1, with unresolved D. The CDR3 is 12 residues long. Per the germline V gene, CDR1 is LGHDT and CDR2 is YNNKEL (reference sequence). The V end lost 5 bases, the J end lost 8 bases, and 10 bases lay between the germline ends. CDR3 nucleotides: TGTGCCAGCAGCTCAACGAGGTATGAGCAGTTCTTC. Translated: CASSSTRYEQFF.

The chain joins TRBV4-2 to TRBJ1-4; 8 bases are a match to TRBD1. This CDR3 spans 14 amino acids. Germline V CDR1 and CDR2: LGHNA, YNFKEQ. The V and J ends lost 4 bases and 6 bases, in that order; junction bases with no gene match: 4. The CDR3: CASSRTGSDEKLFF. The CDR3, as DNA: TGTGCCAGCAGCCGGACAGGGTCGGATGAAAAACTGTTTTTT.

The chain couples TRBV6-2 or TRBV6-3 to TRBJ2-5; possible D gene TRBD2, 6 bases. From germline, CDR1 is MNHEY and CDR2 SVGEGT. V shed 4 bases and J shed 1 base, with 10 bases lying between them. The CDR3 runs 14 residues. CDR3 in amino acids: CASSSRLVQETQYF. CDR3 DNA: TGTGCCAGCAGTTCCCGACTAGTCCAAGAGACCCAGTACTTC.

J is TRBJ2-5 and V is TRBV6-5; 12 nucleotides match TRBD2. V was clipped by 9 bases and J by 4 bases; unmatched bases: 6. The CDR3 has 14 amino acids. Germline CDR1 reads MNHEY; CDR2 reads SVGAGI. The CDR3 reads CASTSGGSSETQYF. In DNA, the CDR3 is TGTGCCAGTACTAGCGGGGGGTCGTCAGAGACCCAGTACTTC.

The CDR3 region has the DNA TGTGCCAGTAGTTTCCGGGGGAGCGACACTGAAGCTTTCTTT. Translated: CASSFRGSDTEAFF. The chain links TRBV19 to TRBJ1-1; tentatively, D is TRBD1 (5 bases). In germline, CDR1 is LNHDA, CDR2 SQIVND (reference sequence). V was pared by 5 bases and J by 3 bases, with 13 bases between. This CDR3 is 14 amino acids long.